This T cell receptor (beta chain) was identified in a study of blood T cell repertoires in COVID-19. Profiled with immunoSEQ multiplex PCR; TCRdb holds only in-frame clones, not every one. This sample has over 200,000 clones, with roughly 84% found just once. This CDR3 contains 13 residues. With 6 bases clipped from V and 7 bases from J, the junction kept 7 bases outside the gene matches. From germline, CDR1 is MDHEN and CDR2 SYDVKM. V is TRBV28 and J is TRBJ1-2; 8 nucleotides line up with TRBD1. This receptor was identified in a man aged 35-49 years with acute or convalescent COVID-19. Sample: peripheral blood. The CDR3 region has the DNA TGTGCCAGCAGGTCACAGGGGGTCGGTGGCTACACCTTC. Amino acids: CASRSQGVGGYTF.